This T cell receptor (beta chain) emerged from a study of CD8+ T cells in alopecia areata. Turning to the study itself: A 6-month off-drug phase came after tofacitinib, which had lasted 6 to 18 months. Severity scoring for treated patients was based on the percentage of affected scalp area.

Sequencing templates came from extracted RNA that was reverse transcribed into cDNA. Produced via immunoSEQ multiplex PCR; TCRdb's table is partial and in-frame only. Of some 110,000 clones in the sample, roughly 58% were seen once. The treatment is: oral pan-JAK inhibitor, 5-10 mg twice daily. Specimen: CD8+ T cells sorted from blood, collected at week 4, from a patient treated with tofacitinib. This TCR was sampled from a human donor with alopecia areata.

The CDR3 is CSVSTSGGADTQYF. CDR3 bases: TGCAGCGTAAGCACTAGCGGGGGCGCAGATACGCAGTATTTT. The chain carries TRBV29-1 and TRBJ2-3; TRBD2 aligns across 11 bases. V dropped 6 bases and J dropped 4; count of bases not matched to a gene: 6. Germline V gives CDR1 SQVTM, CDR2 ANQGSEA. The length of the CDR3 is 14 residues.